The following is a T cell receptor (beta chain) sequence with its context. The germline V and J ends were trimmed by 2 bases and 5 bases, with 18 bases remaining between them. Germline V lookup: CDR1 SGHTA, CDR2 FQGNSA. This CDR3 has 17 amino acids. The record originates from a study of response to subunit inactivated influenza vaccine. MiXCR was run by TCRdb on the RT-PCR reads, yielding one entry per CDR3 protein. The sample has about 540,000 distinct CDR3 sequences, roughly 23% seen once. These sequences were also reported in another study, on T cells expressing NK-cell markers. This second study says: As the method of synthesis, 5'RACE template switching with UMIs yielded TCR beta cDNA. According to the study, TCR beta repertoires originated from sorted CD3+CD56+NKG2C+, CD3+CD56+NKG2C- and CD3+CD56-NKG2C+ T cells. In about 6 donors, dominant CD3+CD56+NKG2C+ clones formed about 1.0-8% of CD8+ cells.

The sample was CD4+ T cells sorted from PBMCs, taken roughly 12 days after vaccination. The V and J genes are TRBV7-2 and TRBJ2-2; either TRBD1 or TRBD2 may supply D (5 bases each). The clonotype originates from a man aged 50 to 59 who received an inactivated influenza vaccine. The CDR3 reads CASSLSPGPVGTGELFF. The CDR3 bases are TGTGCCAGCAGCTTATCCCCGGGGCCGGTCGGAACCGGGGAGCTGTTTTTT.